This T cell receptor beta chain was sequenced for a study of T-cell memory formation after mild COVID-19. At the level of the study: TCR clusters were largely donor specific. Findings of the study overall: Some clones that responded turned up in pre-infection memory, which suggests that cross-reactive memory joined in. Unconfirmed was the SARS-CoV-2 specificity of second-wave clones that peaked on day 37.

This clonotype was observed a few times. Its antigen is still unknown. The germline V and J ends were trimmed by 4 bases and 5 bases, with 23 bases remaining between them. The CDR3 extends over 17 amino acids. In germline, CDR1 is LGHDT, CDR2 YNNKEL (reference sequence). Using constant-segment primers, 5'RACE produced TCR alpha and TCR beta cDNA libraries carrying sample barcodes and UMIs. TCRdb redid the calling of the 5' RACE reads with MiXCR, one entry per CDR3 protein. The data hold 250,000 to 300,000 distinct CDR3 sequences, with around 15% observed a single time. Sequenced sample: PBMCs or a T cell subset sorted from them (not recorded which). The chain carries TRBV3-1 and TRBJ1-1, with D unclear. The sequence came from a man younger than 30 who had mild COVID-19 (a few samples of this study predate the infection). Cell type and time point are not known. The CDR3 loop reads CASSPDYPRTGTTEAFF. DNA of the CDR3: TGTGCCAGCAGCCCGGATTACCCGAGGACGGGAACGACTGAAGCTTTCTTT.